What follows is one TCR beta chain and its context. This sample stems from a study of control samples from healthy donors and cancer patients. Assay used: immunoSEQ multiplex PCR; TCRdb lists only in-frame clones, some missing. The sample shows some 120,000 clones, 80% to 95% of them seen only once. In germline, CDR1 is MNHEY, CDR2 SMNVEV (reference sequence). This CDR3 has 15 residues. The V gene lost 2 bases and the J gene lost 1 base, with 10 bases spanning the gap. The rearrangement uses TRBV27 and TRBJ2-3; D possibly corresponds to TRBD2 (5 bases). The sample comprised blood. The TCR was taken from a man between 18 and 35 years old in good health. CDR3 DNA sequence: TGTGCCAGCAGTTTAATGCCGCGGGGCACAGATACGCAGTATTTT. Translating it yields CASSLMPRGTDTQYF.